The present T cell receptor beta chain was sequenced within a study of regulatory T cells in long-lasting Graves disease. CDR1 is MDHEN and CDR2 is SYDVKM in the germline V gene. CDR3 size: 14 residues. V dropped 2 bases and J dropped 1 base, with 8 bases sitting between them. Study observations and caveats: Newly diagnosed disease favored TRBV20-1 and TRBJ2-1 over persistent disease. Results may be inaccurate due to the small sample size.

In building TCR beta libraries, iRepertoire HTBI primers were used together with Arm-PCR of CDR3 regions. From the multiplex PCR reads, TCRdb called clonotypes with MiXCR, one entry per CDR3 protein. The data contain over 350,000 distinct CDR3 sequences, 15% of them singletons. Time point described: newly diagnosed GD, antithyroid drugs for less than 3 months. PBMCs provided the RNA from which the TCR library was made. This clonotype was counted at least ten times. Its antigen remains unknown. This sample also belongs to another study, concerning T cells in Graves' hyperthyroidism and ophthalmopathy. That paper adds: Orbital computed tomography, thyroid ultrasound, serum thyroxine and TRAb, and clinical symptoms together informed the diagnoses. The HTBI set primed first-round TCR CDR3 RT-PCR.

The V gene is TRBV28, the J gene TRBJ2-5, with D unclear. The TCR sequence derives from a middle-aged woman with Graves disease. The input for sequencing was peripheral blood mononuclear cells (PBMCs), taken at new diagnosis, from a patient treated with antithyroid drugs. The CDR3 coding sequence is TGTGCCAGCAGTTTACAGATAACCCAAGAGACCCAGTACTTC. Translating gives CASSLQITQETQYF.